This T cell receptor (beta chain) was identified during a study of blood T cells in healthy people across ages. After removal of 4 bases from V and 2 bases from J, the junction contained 9 bases not matched to a gene. CDR1 is MGHRA, CDR2 YSYEKL, per germline. The CDR3 is 16 amino acids. Points from the study as a whole: It was found that TCR beta diversity correlated strongly with the percentage of naive T cells.

A sample-barcoded 5' primer and a J-beta primer mix were used in a second PCR of roughly 7 to 12 cycles. MiXCR was run by TCRdb on the 5' RACE reads, yielding one entry per CDR3 protein. The sample records roughly 800,000 distinct CDR3 sequences, around 25% being singletons. As to this clonotype: Its specificity is unknown.

This same sample was also part of a study on T cells of mothers and their children. That work contributes: Study donors consisted of a few healthy Caucasian mothers and their six children.

The sample was blood. The chain employs TRBV4-1 and TRBJ2-7; TRBD1 matches 9 bases. The TCR sequence derives from a boy younger than 18 in good health. The CDR3 DNA follows: TGCGCCAGCAGCCTACGAACAGGGGGCGGCGCCTACGAGCAGTACTTC. It encodes CASSLRTGGGAYEQYF.